This T cell receptor beta chain appears in the sequencing data of a study of PD-1 and CTLA-4 blockade in melanoma. Libraries were prepared by immunoSEQ multiplex PCR; TCRdb keeps only in-frame clonotypes and omits some of them. The table records roughly 30,000 clones, less than 90% of them present only once. With 4 bases clipped from V and 1 base from J, the junction kept 5 bases outside the gene matches. Germline CDR1 and CDR2: LNHNV and YYDKDF (reference sequence). CDR3 length: 15 amino acids. The chain is built from TRBV15 and TRBJ2-5; 8 bases align to TRBD2. This sequence was found in a human donor with melanoma. The material sequenced was CD8+ T cells from peripheral blood, taken from a patient given anti-PD-1 treatment. CDR3 nucleotides: TGTGCCACCAGCACCCAGCGGGGGCCCCAAGAGACCCAGTACTTC. This translates into CATSTQRGPQETQYF.